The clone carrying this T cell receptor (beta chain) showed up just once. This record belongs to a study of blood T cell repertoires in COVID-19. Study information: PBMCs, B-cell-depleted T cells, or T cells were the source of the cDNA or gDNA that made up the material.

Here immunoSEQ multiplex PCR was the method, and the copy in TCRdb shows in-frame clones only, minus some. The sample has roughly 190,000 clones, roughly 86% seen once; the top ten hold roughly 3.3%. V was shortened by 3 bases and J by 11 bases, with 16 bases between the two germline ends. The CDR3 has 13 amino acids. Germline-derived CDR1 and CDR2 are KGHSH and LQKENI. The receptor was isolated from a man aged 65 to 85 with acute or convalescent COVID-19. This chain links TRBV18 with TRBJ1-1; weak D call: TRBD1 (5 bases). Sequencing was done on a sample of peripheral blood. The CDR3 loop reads CASSPQGVSVAFF. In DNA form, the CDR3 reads TGTGCCAGCTCACCGCAGGGCGTTTCAGTGGCTTTCTTT. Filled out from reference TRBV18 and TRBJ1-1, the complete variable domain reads NAGVMQNPRHLVRRRGQEARLRCSPMKGHSHVYWYRQLPEEGLKFMVYLQKENIIDESGMPKERFSAEFPKEGPSILRIQQVVRGDSAAYFCASSPQGVSVAFFGQGTRLTVV.